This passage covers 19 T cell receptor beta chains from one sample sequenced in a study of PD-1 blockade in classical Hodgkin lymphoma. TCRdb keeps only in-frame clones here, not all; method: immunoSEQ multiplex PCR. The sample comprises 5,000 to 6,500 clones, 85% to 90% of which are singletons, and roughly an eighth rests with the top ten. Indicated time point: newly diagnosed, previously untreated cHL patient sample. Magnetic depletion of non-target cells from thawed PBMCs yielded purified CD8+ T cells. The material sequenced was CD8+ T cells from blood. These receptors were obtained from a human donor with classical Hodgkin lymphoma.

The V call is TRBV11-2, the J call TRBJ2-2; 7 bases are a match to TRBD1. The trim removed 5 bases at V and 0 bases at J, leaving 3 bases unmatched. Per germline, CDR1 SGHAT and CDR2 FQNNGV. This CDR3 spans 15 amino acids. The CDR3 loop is CASSPRGSNTGELFF. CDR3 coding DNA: TGTGCCAGCAGCCCCAGGGGGTCGAACACCGGGGAGCTGTTTTTT.

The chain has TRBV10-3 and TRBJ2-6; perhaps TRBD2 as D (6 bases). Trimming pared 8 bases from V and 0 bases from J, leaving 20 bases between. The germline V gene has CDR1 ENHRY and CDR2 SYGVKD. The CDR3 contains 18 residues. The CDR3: CAILALGGESSGANVLTF. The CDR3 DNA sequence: TGTGCCATCCTCGCGTTGGGCGGGGAGTCCTCTGGGGCCAACGTCCTGACTTTC.

The CDR3 sequence is CASSRYFTGRDTEAFF. CDR3 sequence (DNA): TGTGCCAGCAGTCGTTATTTTACAGGGAGAGACACTGAAGCTTTCTTT. The rearrangement uses TRBV25-1 and TRBJ1-1; perhaps TRBD1 as D (6 bases). The germline V and J ends were trimmed by 5 bases and 3 bases, with 19 bases remaining between them. Germline assignment: CDR1 MGHDK and CDR2 SYGVNS. The CDR3 contains 16 residues.

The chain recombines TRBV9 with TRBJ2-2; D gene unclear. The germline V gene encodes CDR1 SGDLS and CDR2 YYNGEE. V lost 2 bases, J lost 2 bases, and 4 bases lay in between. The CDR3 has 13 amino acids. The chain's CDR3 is CASSVPNTGELFF. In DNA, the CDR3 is TGTGCCAGCAGCGTTCCCAACACCGGGGAGCTGTTTTTT. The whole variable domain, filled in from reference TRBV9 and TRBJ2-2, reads DSGVTQTPKHLITATGQRVTLRCSPRSGDLSVYWYQQSLDQGLQFLIQYYNGEERAKGNILERFSAQQFPDLHSELNLSSLELGDSALYFCASSVPNTGELFFGEGSRLTVL.

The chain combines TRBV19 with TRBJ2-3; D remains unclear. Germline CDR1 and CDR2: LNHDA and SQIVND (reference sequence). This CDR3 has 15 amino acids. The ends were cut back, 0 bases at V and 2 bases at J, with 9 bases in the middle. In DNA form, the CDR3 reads TGTGCCAGTAGTATAGACAGATTATACACAGATACGCAGTATTTT. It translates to CASSIDRLYTDTQYF.

The CDR3 sequence: CASGAPPRAASSYEQYF. The CDR3 nucleotides are TGTGCCAGCGGGGCCCCTCCACGGGCCGCCAGCTCCTACGAGCAGTACTTC. This chain links TRBV27 with TRBJ2-7; weak D call: TRBD1 (5 bases). From germline, CDR1 is MNHEY and CDR2 SMNVEV (reference sequence). This CDR3 comprises 17 residues. The V end was cut by 8 bases, the J end by 0 bases, with 23 bases between.

CDR3 sequence: CASSVGATYNEQFF. As DNA, the CDR3 is TGTGCCAGCAGCGTGGGAGCGACCTACAATGAGCAGTTCTTC. The chain recombines TRBV27 with TRBJ2-1, with TRBD2 as a possible D gene (5 bases). Germline CDR1 and CDR2: MNHEY and SMNVEV (reference sequence). V gave up 6 bases and J gave up 2 bases, with 11 bases separating them. The CDR3 loop spans 14 amino acids.

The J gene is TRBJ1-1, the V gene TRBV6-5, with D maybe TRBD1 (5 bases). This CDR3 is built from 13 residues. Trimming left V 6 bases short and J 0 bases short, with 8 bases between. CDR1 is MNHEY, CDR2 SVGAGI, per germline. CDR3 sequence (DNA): TGTGCCAGCAGAGGGACGGTGAACACTGAAGCTTTCTTT. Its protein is CASRGTVNTEAFF.

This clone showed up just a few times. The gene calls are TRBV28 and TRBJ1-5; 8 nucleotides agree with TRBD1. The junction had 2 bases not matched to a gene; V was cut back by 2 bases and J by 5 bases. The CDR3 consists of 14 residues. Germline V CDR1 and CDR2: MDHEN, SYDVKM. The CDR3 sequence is CASSLNRGYQPQHF. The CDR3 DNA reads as TGTGCCAGCAGTTTAAACAGGGGGTATCAGCCCCAGCATTTT.

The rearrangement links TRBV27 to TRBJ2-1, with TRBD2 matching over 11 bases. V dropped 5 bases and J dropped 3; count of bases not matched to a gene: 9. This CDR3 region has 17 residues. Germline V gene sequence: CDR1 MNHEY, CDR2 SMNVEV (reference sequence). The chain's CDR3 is CASSQAGTSGFYNEQFF. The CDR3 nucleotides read TGTGCCAGCAGTCAGGCCGGGACTAGCGGATTCTACAATGAGCAGTTCTTC.

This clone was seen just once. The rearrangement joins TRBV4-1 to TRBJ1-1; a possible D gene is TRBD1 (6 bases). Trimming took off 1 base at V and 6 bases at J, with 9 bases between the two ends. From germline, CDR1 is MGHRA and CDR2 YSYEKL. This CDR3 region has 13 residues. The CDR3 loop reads CASSQGQAAEAFF. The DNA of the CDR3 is TGCGCCAGCAGCCAAGGACAGGCCGCTGAAGCTTTCTTT.

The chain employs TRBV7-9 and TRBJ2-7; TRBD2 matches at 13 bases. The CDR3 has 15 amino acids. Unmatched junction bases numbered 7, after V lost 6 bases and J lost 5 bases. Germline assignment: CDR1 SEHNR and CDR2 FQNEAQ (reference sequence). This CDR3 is CASSSLAGGIHEQYF. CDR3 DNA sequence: TGTGCCAGCAGTTCACTAGCGGGAGGGATCCACGAGCAGTACTTC.

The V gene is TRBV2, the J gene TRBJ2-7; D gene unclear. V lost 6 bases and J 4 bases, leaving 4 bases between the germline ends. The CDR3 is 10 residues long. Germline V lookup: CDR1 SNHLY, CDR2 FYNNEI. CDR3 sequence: CASRQYEQYF. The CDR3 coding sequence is TGTGCCAGCAGACAGTACGAGCAGTACTTC.

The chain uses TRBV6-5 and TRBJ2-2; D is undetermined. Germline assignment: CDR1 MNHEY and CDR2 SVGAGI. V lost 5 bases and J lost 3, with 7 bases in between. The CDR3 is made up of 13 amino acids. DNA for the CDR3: TGTGCCAGCAGTCCTACGTACACCGGGGAGCTGTTTTTT. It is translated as CASSPTYTGELFF.

The CDR3 DNA follows: TGTGCCAGCAGCGGACTAGCGGGGGAACAAGAGACCCAGTACTTC. It codes for CASSGLAGEQETQYF. The chain is built from TRBV7-8 and TRBJ2-5; 13 nucleotides match TRBD2. The germline V gene encodes CDR1 SGHVS and CDR2 FQNEAQ. The V gene end was trimmed by 5 bases and the J gene end by 2 bases; junction bases not matched to a gene: 2. CDR3 length equals 15 residues.

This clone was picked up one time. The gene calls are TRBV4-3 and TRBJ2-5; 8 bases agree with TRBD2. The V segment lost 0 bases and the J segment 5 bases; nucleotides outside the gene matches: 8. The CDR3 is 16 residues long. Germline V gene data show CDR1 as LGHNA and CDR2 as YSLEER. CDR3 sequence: CASSQDLTGGRETQYF. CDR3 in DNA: TGCGCCAGCAGCCAAGATTTGACGGGGGGGAGGGAGACCCAGTACTTC.

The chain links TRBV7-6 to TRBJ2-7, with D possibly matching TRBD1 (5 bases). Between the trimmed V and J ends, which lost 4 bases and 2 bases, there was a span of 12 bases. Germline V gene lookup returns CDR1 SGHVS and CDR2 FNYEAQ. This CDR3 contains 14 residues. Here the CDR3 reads CASSSWGQTYEQYF. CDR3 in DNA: TGTGCCAGCAGCTCCTGGGGCCAAACCTACGAGCAGTACTTC. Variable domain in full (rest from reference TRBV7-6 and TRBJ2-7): GAGVSQSPRYKVTKRGQDVALRCDPISGHVSLYWYRQALGQGPEFLTYFNYEAQQDKSGLPNDRFSAERPEGSISTLTIQRTEQRDSAMYRCASSSWGQTYEQYFGPGTRLTVT.

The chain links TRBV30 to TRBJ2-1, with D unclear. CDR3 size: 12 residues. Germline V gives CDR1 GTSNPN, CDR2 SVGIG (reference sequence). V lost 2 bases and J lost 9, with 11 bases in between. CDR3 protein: CAWSTLRIEQFF. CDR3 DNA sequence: TGTGCCTGGAGTACTCTAAGGATTGAGCAGTTCTTC.

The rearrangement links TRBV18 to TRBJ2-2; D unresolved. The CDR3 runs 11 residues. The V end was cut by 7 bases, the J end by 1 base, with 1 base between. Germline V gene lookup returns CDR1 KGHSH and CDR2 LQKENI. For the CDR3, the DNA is TGTGCCAGCTGGAACACCGGGGAGCTGTTTTTT. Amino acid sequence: CASWNTGELFF.